The 4 T cell receptor beta chains below come from one sample, sequenced in a study of a mutant IDH1 vaccine in newly diagnosed glioma. The antigens for these receptors are not known. Documented time point: week 23, last vaccination. The vaccine gave 300 ug of a 20-mer mutant IDH1 peptide subcutaneously per dose. Sequenced by immunoSEQ multiplex PCR; TCRdb stores in-frame clones only, minus some. The table has approximately 37,000 clones, approximately 72% seen once. The material was PBMCs, obtained from a glioma patient whose treatment included an IDH1 peptide vaccine. Source of these receptors: a man in his fifties with glioma.

The chain has TRBV14 and TRBJ2-3; TRBD2 aligns across 8 bases. The CDR3 is 19 residues long. Losses at the gene ends were 8 bases for V and 5 bases for J; bases not matched to a gene: 24. Germline V gene data show CDR1 as SGHDN and CDR2 as FVKESK. The CDR3 here is CASANYGGAGSYSGDTQYF. CDR3 DNA sequence: TGTGCCAGCGCTAATTACGGGGGGGCCGGCTCTTACTCGGGAGATACGCAGTATTTT. The complete variable domain, with remaining parts taken from reference TRBV14 and TRBJ2-3, reads EAGVTQFPSHSVIEKGQTVTLRCDPISGHDNLYWYRRVMGKEIKFLLHFVKESKQDESGMPNNRFLAERTGGTYSTLKVQPAELEDSGVYFCASANYGGAGSYSGDTQYFGPGTRLTVL.

The rearrangement links TRBV7-3 to TRBJ2-2; 7 bases fit TRBD2. Trimming removed 4 bases from V and 1 base from J; junction bases left unmatched: 0. The V gene's germline CDR1 is SGHTA and CDR2 FQGTGA. The CDR3 has 14 residues. This chain's CDR3 is CASSSGGNTGELFF. The CDR3, as DNA: TGTGCCAGCAGCTCGGGAGGGAACACCGGGGAGCTGTTTTTT. Filled out from reference TRBV7-3 and TRBJ2-2, the complete variable domain reads GAGVSQTPSNKVTEKGKYVELRCDPISGHTALYWYRQSLGQGPEFLIYFQGTGAADDSGLPNDRFFAVRPEGSVSTLKIQRTERGDSAVYLCASSSGGNTGELFFGEGSRLTVL.

The chain couples TRBV2 to TRBJ2-4, with 7 bases lining up with TRBD1. The CDR3 consists of 14 residues. CDR1 is SNHLY and CDR2 is FYNNEI in the germline V gene. The junction had 8 bases not matched to a gene; V was cut back by 5 bases and J by 7 bases. In nucleotides, the CDR3 is TGTGCCAGCAGTACTCGACAGGGATGGAACATTCAGTACTTC. As protein: CASSTRQGWNIQYF. The entire variable domain, with the rest obtained from reference TRBV2 and TRBJ2-4, is as follows: EPEVTQTPSHQVTQMGQEVILRCVPISNHLYFYWYRQILGQKVEFLVSFYNNEISEKSEIFDDQFSVERPDGSNFTLKIRSTKLEDSAMYFCASSTRQGWNIQYFGAGTRLSVL.

The CDR3 sequence is CASSQDRVPGELFF. In DNA, the CDR3 is TGCGCCAGCAGCCAAGATAGGGTCCCCGGGGAGCTGTTTTTT. This sequence joins TRBV4-1 and TRBJ2-2; unclear D gene. From germline, CDR1 is MGHRA and CDR2 YSYEKL. The germline V and J ends were trimmed by 0 bases and 6 bases, with 8 bases remaining between them. This CDR3 has 14 amino acids.